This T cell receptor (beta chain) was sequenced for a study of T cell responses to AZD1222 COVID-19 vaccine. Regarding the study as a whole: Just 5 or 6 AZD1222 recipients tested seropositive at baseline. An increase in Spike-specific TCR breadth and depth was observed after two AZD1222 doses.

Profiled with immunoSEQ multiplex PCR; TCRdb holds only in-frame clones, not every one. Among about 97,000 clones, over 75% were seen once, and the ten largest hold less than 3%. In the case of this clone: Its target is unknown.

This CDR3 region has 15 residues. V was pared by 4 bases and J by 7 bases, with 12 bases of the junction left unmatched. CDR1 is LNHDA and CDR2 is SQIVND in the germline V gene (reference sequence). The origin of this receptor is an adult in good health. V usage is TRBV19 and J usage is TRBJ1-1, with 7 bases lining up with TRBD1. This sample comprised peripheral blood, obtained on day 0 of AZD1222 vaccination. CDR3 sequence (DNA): TGTGCCAGTAGTACTGAACTCAGGGGGTCCGGTGAAGCTTTCTTT. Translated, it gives CASSTELRGSGEAFF.